These 23 T cell receptor beta chains originate from one sample sequenced in a study of Ad26.COV2.S vaccination and SARS-CoV-2 variants. Here immunoSEQ multiplex PCR was the method, and the copy in TCRdb shows in-frame clones only, minus some. The sample carries about 680,000 clones, about 90% recorded once. Described treatment: around 19 received Ad26.COV2.S at low or high dose, single or two shots; roughly 5 received placebo; per-sample allocation not given. Day 63 after the first vaccine or placebo injection was the time point for sampling. Sequencing used peripheral blood, obtained in a trial of Ad26.COV2.S vaccine versus placebo. The receptors originated from a person between 18 and 65 years old who received the Ad26.COV2.S COVID-19 vaccine or a placebo.

This rearrangement joins TRBV3-1 (or the pseudogene TRBV3-2) to TRBJ1-4; possibly TRBD1 for D (6 bases). Trimming removed 4 bases from V and 5 bases from J, with 14 bases in between. This CDR3 spans 15 amino acids. Germline V CDR1 and CDR2: LGHDT, YNNKEL (reference sequence). The CDR3 sequence is CASSLPTGQNEKLFF. The CDR3, as DNA: TGTGCCAGCAGCCTCCCGACAGGACAGAATGAAAAACTGTTTTTT.

The rearrangement links TRBV12-3 or TRBV12-4 to TRBJ2-7; no firm D call. There are 11 residues in the CDR3. Trimming took 8 bases from V and 3 from J, leaving 8 bases between them. The CDR3 here is CASGSSYEQYF. The CDR3 nucleotides read TGTGCCAGCGGCTCTAGCTACGAGCAGTACTTC.

CDR3 sequence (DNA): TGTGCCAGCAGCCAAGATACTGGGCCTCGGGAGCAGTTCTTC. This encodes CASSQDTGPREQFF. The chain couples TRBV3-1 (or the pseudogene TRBV3-2) to TRBJ2-1; D ambiguous. The germline V and J ends were trimmed by 0 bases and 10 bases, with 13 bases remaining between them. This CDR3 has 14 residues. The germline gives CDR1 LGHDT, CDR2 YNNKEL (reference sequence).

The chain couples TRBV3-1 (or the pseudogene TRBV3-2) to TRBJ2-1; D possibly matches TRBD1 or TRBD2 (5 bases each). Trimming removed 3 bases at V and 4 bases at J, with 22 bases between. There are 18 residues in the CDR3. Germline CDR1 and CDR2: LGHDT and YNNKEL (reference sequence). Written as DNA, the CDR3 is TGTGCCAGCAGCCATCCCACTCTCCGGGACCCAATATACAATGAGCAGTTCTTC. This sequence encodes CASSHPTLRDPIYNEQFF.

V is TRBV27 and J is TRBJ2-1, with 7 positions matching TRBD2. J gave up 7 bases and V 2 bases, and 5 bases lay outside the gene matches. The CDR3 has 14 residues. Germline V gives CDR1 MNHEY, CDR2 SMNVEV (reference sequence). Here the CDR3 reads CASSLGSSGNEQFF. The CDR3 bases are TGTGCCAGCAGTTTAGGGTCTAGCGGAAATGAGCAGTTCTTC.

The chain couples TRBV19 to TRBJ2-1, with 9 bases lining up with TRBD2. The CDR3 is 15 residues long. The germline CDR1 and CDR2 sequences are LNHDA and SQIVND (reference sequence). Trimming took 3 bases from V and 5 from J; bases not matched to a gene: 5. The CDR3 nucleotides read TGTGCCAGTAGTATTAGCGGGAGTCCCCACAATGAGCAGTTCTTC. Protein: CASSISGSPHNEQFF.

The rearrangement joins TRBV7-9 to TRBJ1-5; the D gene is possibly TRBD1 (5 bases). V was trimmed by 5 bases and J by 7 bases, leaving 9 bases between them. Germline assignment: CDR1 SEHNR and CDR2 FQNEAQ (reference sequence). The CDR3 has 12 amino acids. CDR3: CASSPGEQPQHF. CDR3 DNA sequence: TGTGCCAGCAGCCCGGGGGAGCAGCCCCAGCATTTT.

The chain couples TRBV30 to TRBJ1-3, with D maybe TRBD1 (5 bases). CDR1 GTSNPN and CDR2 SVGIG come from the germline V gene (reference sequence). V was trimmed by 1 base and J by 7 bases, leaving 14 bases between them. The CDR3 is 14 amino acids. The DNA of the CDR3 is TGTGCCTGGAGTGCAAACCTGGGGGTCAACACCATATATTTT. Translated, it gives CAWSANLGVNTIYF.

The genes are TRBV5-8 and TRBJ2-1, with D uncertain. V was pared by 2 bases and J by 4 bases, with 1 base between. CDR3 length equals 11 residues. Germline loops: CDR1 SGHTS, CDR2 YDEGEE. The CDR3: CASSFYNEQFF. The DNA of the CDR3 is TGTGCCAGCAGCTTTTACAATGAGCAGTTCTTC. The variable domain in full, completed from reference TRBV5-8 and TRBJ2-1, reads EAGVTQSPTHLIKTRGQQATLRCSPISGHTSVYWYQQALGLGLQFLLWYDEGEERNRGNFPPRFSGRQFPNYSSELNVNALELEDSALYLCASSFYNEQFFGPGTRLTVL.

The rearrangement uses TRBV19 and TRBJ2-1; TRBD2 aligns across 11 bases. V gave up 3 bases and J gave up 1 base; unmatched junction bases: 5. Germline CDR1 reads LNHDA; CDR2 reads SQIVND (reference sequence). This CDR3 region has 17 residues. CDR3 DNA: TGTGCCAGTAGTATTACTAGCGGGGGTGTATCCTACAATGAGCAGTTCTTC. Amino acid sequence: CASSITSGGVSYNEQFF. Full variable domain (remainder filled in from reference TRBV19 and TRBJ2-1): DGGITQSPKYLFRKEGQNVTLSCEQNLNHDAMYWYRQDPGQGLRLIYYSQIVNDFQKGDIAEGYSVSREKKESFPLTVTSAQKNPTAFYLCASSITSGGVSYNEQFFGPGTRLTVL.

V is TRBV19 and J is TRBJ1-1; D remains unclear. The V and J ends lost 1 base and 0 bases respectively, with 9 bases between them. The CDR3 runs to 15 residues. CDR1 and CDR2 from the germline V gene are LNHDA and SQIVND (reference sequence). The DNA for the CDR3 is TGTGCCAGTAGTATAGGGGGAGTAATGAACACTGAAGCTTTCTTT. Its translation: CASSIGGVMNTEAFF.

The V and J genes are TRBV19 and TRBJ2-7; possibly TRBD1 or TRBD2 for D (6 bases each). Germline CDR1 reads LNHDA; CDR2 reads SQIVND (reference sequence). The V end was cut by 3 bases, the J end by 4 bases, with 13 bases between. This CDR3 region has 14 residues. The chain's CDR3 is CASSIGSGAYEQYF. The CDR3 DNA follows: TGTGCCAGTAGTATTGGGTCGGGGGCTTACGAGCAGTACTTC.

The chain is built from TRBV19 and TRBJ2-1; 9 positions match TRBD1. Unmatched junction bases numbered 1, after V lost 7 bases and J lost 0 bases. Germline V CDR1 and CDR2: LNHDA, SQIVND (reference sequence). This CDR3 is 14 amino acids long. The CDR3: CASKDRGSYNEQFF. The CDR3 DNA is TGTGCCAGTAAGGACAGGGGCTCCTACAATGAGCAGTTCTTC.

The chain links TRBV5-1 to TRBJ1-2, with 7 bases matching TRBD1. Trimming took 3 bases from V and 3 from J; bases not matched to a gene: 8. Germline-derived CDR1 and CDR2 are SGHRS and YFSETQ. This CDR3 is built from 15 residues. CDR3 coding DNA: TGCGCCAGCAGCTCCCGGGGGGACAGTCACTATGGCTACACCTTC. Translation: CASSSRGDSHYGYTF.

V and J are TRBV5-1 and TRBJ1-1; D is ambiguous. The germline V and J ends were trimmed by 4 bases and 3 bases, with 13 bases remaining between them. From germline, CDR1 is SGHRS and CDR2 YFSETQ. The CDR3 length is 14 residues. CDR3 amino acids: CASSIREAYTEAFF. CDR3 DNA: TGCGCCAGCAGCATCCGGGAAGCCTACACTGAAGCTTTCTTT.

The V call is TRBV6-5, the J call TRBJ2-3; possibly TRBD2 for D (7 bases). CDR1 is MNHEY, CDR2 SVGAGI, per germline. V dropped 5 bases and J dropped 5 bases, with 14 bases sitting between them. The CDR3 loop spans 14 amino acids. CDR3 loop: CASSTGGAGDTQYF. The CDR3 nucleotides read TGTGCCAGCAGTACTGGGGGGGCAGGAGATACGCAGTATTTT.

CDR3 region: CASSLGQGTGGSDYEQYF. CDR3 nucleotide sequence: TGTGCCAGCAGCCTGGGACAGGGGACAGGAGGGTCCGATTACGAGCAGTACTTC. The chain couples TRBV2 to TRBJ2-7, with 10 bases that match TRBD1. The CDR3 has 18 residues. Germline CDR1 is SNHLY and CDR2 is FYNNEI. The V and J ends lost 6 bases and 4 bases, in that order; junction bases with no gene match: 18. Full variable domain (outside the CDR3, taken from reference TRBV2 and TRBJ2-7): EPEVTQTPSHQVTQMGQEVILRCVPISNHLYFYWYRQILGQKVEFLVSFYNNEISEKSEIFDDQFSVERPDGSNFTLKIRSTKLEDSAMYFCASSLGQGTGGSDYEQYFGPGTRLTVT.

V is TRBV25-1 and J is TRBJ2-1; unclear D gene. Germline CDR1 and CDR2: MGHDK and SYGVNS. The ends were cut back, 5 bases at V and 8 bases at J, with 10 bases in the middle. This CDR3 contains 12 residues. The CDR3 here is CASSYRFHEQFF. The CDR3 DNA reads TGTGCCAGCAGTTATCGGTTTCATGAGCAGTTCTTC. Looking up the rest from reference TRBV25-1 and TRBJ2-1 gives the full variable domain: EADIYQTPRYLVIGTGKKITLECSQTMGHDKMYWYQQDPGMELHLIHYSYGVNSTEKGDLSSESTVSRIRTEHFPLTLESARPSHTSQYLCASSYRFHEQFFGPGTRLTVL.

The V call is TRBV24-1, the J call TRBJ2-2, with 7 bases aligning to TRBD1. From germline, CDR1 is KGHDR and CDR2 SFDVKD. The CDR3 totals 17 residues. The J segment lost 0 bases and the V segment lost 2 bases, leaving 5 bases of the junction unmatched. The DNA for the CDR3 is TGTGCCACCAGTGATTCAACAACAGGGGCGAACACCGGGGAGCTGTTTTTT. Encoded protein: CATSDSTTGANTGELFF.

The chain employs TRBV5-5 and TRBJ2-2; 13 bases are a match to TRBD2. Per germline, CDR1 SGHKS and CDR2 YYEKEE (reference sequence). Trimming removed 4 bases from V and 5 bases from J; junction bases left unmatched: 2. CDR3 length: 15 amino acids. The CDR3, as DNA: TGTGCCAGCAGCCCGACTAGCGGGAGGACCGGGGAGCTGTTTTTT. It is translated as CASSPTSGRTGELFF.

The chain uses TRBV6-2 or TRBV6-3 and TRBJ2-4; no firm D call. Trimming shortened V by 3 bases and J by 0 bases, and 9 bases separated the two germline ends. Germline CDR1 MNHEY, CDR2 SVGEGT. This CDR3 comprises 15 residues. The CDR3: CASSYGERAKNIQYF. DNA of the CDR3: TGTGCCAGCAGTTATGGTGAAAGAGCCAAAAACATTCAGTACTTC.

This clone occurred once. The gene calls are TRBV7-2 and TRBJ1-5; 7 positions agree with TRBD1. CDR3 length equals 15 residues. With 4 bases clipped from V and 2 bases from J, the junction kept 5 bases outside the gene matches. Germline V lookup: CDR1 SGHTA, CDR2 FQGNSA. The CDR3, as DNA: TGTGCCAGCAGCTGGACAGGAACGGGCAATCAGCCCCAGCATTTT. Its protein product is CASSWTGTGNQPQHF.

The chain is built from TRBV27 and TRBJ1-4; D ambiguous. Germline V gene sequence: CDR1 MNHEY, CDR2 SMNVEV (reference sequence). The CDR3 has 13 residues. Trimming removed 2 bases from V and 8 bases from J, with 9 bases in between. For the CDR3, the DNA is TGTGCCAGCAGTTTACGGGGTGGGGAAAAACTGTTTTTT. Translated: CASSLRGGEKLFF.